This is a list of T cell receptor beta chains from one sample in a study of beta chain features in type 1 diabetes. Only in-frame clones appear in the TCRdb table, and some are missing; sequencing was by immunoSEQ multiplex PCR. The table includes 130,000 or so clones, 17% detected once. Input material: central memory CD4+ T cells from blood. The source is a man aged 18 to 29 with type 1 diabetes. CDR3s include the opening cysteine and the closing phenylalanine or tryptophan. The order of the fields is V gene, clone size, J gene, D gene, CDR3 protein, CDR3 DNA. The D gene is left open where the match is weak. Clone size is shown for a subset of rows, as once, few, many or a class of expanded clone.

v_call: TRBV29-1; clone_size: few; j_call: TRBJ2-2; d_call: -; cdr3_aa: CSVAVGTLDTGELFF; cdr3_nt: TGCAGCGTTGCGGTCGGGACACTTGACACCGGGGAGCTGTTTTTT
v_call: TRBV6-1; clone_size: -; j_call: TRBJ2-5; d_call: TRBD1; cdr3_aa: CASRGWQGAETQYF; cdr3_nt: TGTGCCAGCAGGGGATGGCAGGGGGCGGAGACCCAGTACTTC
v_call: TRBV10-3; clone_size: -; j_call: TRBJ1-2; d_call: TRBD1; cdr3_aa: CAISSLQGISNYGYTF; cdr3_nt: TGTGCCATCAGTTCTTTACAGGGGATCTCTAACTATGGCTACACCTTC
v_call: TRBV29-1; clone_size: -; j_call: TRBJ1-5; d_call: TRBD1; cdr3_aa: CSVGGSGTGNQPQHF; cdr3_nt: TGCAGCGTTGGGGGTTCGGGGACAGGTAATCAGCCCCAGCATTTT
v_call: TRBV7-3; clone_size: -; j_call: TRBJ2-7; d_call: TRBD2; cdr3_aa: CASSLSSGSWDEQYF; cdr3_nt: TGTGCCAGCAGCTTATCCAGCGGGAGTTGGGACGAGCAGTACTTC
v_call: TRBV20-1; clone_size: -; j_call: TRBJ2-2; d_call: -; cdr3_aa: CSARVQGELFF; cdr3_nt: TGCAGTGCTAGGGTTCAGGGGGAGCTGTTTTTT
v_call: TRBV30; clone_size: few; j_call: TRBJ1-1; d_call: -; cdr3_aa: CAWNGGERDTEAFF; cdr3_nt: TGTGCCTGGAACGGAGGGGAGCGGGACACTGAAGCTTTCTTT
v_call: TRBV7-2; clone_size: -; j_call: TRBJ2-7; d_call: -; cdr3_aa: CASSPHGNSYEQYF; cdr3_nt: TGTGCCAGCAGCCCTCACGGGAATTCCTACGAGCAGTACTTC
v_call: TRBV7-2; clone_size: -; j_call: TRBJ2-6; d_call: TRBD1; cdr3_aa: CASIIPGQGAPGANVLTF; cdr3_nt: TGTGCCAGCATCATCCCGGGACAGGGGGCGCCTGGGGCCAACGTCCTGACTTTC
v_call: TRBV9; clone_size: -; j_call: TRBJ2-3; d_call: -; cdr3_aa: CASSRSGGRGYTDTQYF; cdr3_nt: TGTGCCAGCAGCCGCAGTGGAGGTCGCGGATACACAGATACGCAGTATTTT
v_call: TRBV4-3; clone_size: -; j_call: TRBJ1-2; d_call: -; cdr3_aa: CASSPDNQGNYGYTF; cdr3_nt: TGCGCCAGCAGCCCGGACAATCAGGGGAACTATGGCTACACCTTC
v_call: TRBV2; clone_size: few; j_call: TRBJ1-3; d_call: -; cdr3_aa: CASSELGPSSGNTIYF; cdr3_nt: TGTGCCAGCAGTGAATTGGGACCGAGCTCTGGAAACACCATATATTTT
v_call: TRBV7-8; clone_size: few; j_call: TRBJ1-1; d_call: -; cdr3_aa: CASSSEGHWNTEAFF; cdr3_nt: TGTGCCAGCAGCTCTGAAGGGCACTGGAACACTGAAGCTTTCTTT
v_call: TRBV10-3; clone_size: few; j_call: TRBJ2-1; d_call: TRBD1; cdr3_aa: CAIQGTGIYNEQFF; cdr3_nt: TGTGCCATCCAAGGGACAGGGATTTACAATGAGCAGTTCTTC
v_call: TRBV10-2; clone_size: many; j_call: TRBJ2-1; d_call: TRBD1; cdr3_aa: CASRHQGADEQFF; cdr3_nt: TGCGCCAGCAGGCACCAGGGGGCGGATGAGCAGTTCTTC
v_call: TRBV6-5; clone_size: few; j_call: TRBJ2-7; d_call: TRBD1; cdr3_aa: CASWDRGLTYEQYF; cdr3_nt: TGTGCCAGCTGGGACAGGGGGCTAACCTACGAGCAGTACTTC
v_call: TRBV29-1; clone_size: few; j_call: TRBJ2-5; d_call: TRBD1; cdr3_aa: CSALGQGLRETQYF; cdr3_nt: TGCAGCGCCCTGGGACAGGGGTTGAGGGAGACCCAGTACTTC
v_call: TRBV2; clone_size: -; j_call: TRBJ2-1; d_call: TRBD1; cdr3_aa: CASSPRGQGYNEQFF; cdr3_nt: TGTGCCAGCAGCCCTAGGGGACAGGGCTACAATGAGCAGTTCTTC
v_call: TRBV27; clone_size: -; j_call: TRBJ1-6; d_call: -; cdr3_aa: CASSTRREGSPLHF; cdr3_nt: TGTGCCAGCAGTACCAGACGTGAGGGTTCACCCCTCCACTTT
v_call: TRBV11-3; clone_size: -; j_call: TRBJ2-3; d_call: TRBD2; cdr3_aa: CASSLGLAGNTDTQYF; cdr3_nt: TGTGCCAGCAGCTTAGGGTTAGCGGGGAACACAGATACGCAGTATTTT
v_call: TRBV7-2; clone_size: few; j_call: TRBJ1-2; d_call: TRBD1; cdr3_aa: CASRPGTGSPNYGYTF; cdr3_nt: TGTGCCAGCAGGCCCGGGACAGGGTCCCCCAACTATGGCTACACCTTC
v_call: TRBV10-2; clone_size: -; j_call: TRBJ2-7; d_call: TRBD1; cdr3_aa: CASGTGGYEQYF; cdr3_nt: TGCGCCAGCGGGACAGGGGGCTACGAGCAGTACTTC
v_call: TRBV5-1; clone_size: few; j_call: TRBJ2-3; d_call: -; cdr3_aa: CASSLTAGSTDTQYF; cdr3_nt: TGCGCCAGCAGCTTGACCGCGGGATCCACAGATACGCAGTATTTT
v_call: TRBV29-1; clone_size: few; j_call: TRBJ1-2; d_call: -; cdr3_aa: CSVDGGEVFNYGYTF; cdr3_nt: TGCAGCGTTGACGGCGGTGAAGTTTTTAACTATGGCTACACCTTC
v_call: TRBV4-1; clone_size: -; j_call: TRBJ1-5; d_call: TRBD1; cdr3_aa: CASRTWTGSTGDQPQHF; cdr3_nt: TGCGCCAGCAGAACTTGGACAGGGTCGACTGGTGATCAGCCCCAGCATTTT
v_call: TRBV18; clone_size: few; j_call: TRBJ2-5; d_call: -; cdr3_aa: CASSPPSGETQYF; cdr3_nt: TGTGCCAGCTCACCACCGAGTGGGGAGACCCAGTACTTC
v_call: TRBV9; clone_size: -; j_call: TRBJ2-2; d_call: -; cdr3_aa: CASSATGRLRGELFF; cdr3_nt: TGTGCCAGCAGCGCCACGGGGCGACTCAGAGGGGAGCTGTTTTTT
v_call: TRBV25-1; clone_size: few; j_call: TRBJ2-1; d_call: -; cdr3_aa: CASRPGTYYNEQFF; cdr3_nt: TGTGCCAGCAGGCCCGGGACCTACTATAATGAGCAGTTCTTC
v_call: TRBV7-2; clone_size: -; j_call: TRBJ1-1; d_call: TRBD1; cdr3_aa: CASSLEVTGSTEAFF; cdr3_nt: TGTGCCAGCAGCTTAGAGGTGACAGGGTCCACTGAAGCTTTCTTT
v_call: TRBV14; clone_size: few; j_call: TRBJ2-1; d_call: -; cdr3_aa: CASSQDQGREFF; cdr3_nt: TGTGCCAGCAGCCAAGATCAAGGACGGGAGTTCTTC
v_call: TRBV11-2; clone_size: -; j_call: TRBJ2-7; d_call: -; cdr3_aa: CASSLRPPPYEQYF; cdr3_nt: TGTGCCAGCAGCTTACGGCCACCCCCTTACGAGCAGTACTTC
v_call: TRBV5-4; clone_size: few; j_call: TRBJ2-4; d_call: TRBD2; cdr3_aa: CASSAPPLAGGQNIQYF; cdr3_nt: TGTGCCAGCAGCGCCCCCCCACTAGCGGGGGGACAAAACATTCAGTACTTC
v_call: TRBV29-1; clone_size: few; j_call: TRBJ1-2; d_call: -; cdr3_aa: CSVRTANYGYTF; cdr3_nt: TGCAGCGTAAGGACAGCAAACTATGGCTACACCTTC
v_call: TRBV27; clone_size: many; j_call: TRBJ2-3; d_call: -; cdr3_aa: CASKPKGNTDTQYF; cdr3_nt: TGTGCCAGCAAACCAAAAGGAAACACAGATACGCAGTATTTT
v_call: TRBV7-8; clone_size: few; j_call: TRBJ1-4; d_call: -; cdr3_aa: CASSPGGGNEKLFF; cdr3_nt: TGTGCCAGCAGCCCCGGGGGCGGGAATGAAAAACTGTTTTTT
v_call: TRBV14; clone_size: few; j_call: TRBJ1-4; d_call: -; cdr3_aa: CASSQQALNEKLFF; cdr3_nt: TGTGCCAGCAGCCAACAGGCGCTTAATGAAAAACTGTTTTTT
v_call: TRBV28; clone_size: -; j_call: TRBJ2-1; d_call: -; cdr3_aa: CASLPSGTSYNEQFF; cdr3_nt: TGTGCCAGCCTCCCAAGCGGGACATCCTACAATGAGCAGTTCTTC
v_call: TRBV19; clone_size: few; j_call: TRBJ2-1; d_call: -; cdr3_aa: CASSHGGYNEQFF; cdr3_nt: TGTGCCAGTAGTCATGGGGGCTACAATGAGCAGTTCTTC
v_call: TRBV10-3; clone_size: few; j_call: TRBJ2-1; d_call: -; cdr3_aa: CAISDSSREPYNEQFF; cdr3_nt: TGTGCCATCAGTGACTCCAGTAGAGAGCCCTACAATGAGCAGTTCTTC
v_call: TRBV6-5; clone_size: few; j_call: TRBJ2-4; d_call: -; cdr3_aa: CASSYSSKDKNIQYF; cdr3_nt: TGTGCCAGCAGTTACTCGTCGAAAGACAAAAACATTCAGTACTTC
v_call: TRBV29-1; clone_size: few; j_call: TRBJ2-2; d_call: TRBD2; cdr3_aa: CSVEGLAGGTGELFF; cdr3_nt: TGCAGCGTTGAAGGACTAGCGGGAGGCACCGGGGAGCTGTTTTTT
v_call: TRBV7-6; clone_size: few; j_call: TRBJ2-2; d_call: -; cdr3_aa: CASSLVDATGELFF; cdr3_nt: TGTGCCAGCAGCTTAGTAGACGCCACCGGGGAGCTGTTTTTT
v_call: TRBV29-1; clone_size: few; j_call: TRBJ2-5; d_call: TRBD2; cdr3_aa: CSVGSSGSVETQYF; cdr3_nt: TGCAGCGTTGGGAGTAGCGGGAGTGTGGAGACCCAGTACTTC
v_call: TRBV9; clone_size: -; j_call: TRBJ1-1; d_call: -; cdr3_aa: CASSVMGVGTEAFF; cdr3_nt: TGTGCCAGCAGCGTAATGGGGGTGGGGACTGAAGCTTTCTTT
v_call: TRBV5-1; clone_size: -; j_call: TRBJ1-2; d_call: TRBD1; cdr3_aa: CASSPAGQGQRGYTF; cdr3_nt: TGCGCCAGCAGTCCCGCCGGACAGGGGCAAAGGGGCTACACCTTC
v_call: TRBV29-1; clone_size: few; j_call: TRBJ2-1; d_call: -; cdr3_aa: CSTPPSGGSSYNEQFF; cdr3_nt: TGCAGCACCCCCCCATCGGGCGGATCCTCCTACAATGAGCAGTTCTTC
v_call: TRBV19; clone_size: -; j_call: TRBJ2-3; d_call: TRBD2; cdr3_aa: CASSPGLAGSTDTQYF; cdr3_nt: TGTGCCAGTAGTCCAGGACTAGCGGGGAGCACAGATACGCAGTATTTT
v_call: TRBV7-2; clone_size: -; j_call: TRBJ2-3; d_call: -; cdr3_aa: CASSLAGATTDTQYF; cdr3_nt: TGTGCCAGCAGCTTAGCGGGGGCCACCACAGATACGCAGTATTTT
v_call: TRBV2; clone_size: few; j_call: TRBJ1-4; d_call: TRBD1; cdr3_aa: CASTDRATNEKLFF; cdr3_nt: TGTGCCAGCACCGACAGGGCAACTAATGAAAAACTGTTTTTT
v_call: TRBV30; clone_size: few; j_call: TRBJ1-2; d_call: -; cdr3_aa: CAWSSNYGYTF; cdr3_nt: TGTGCCTGGAGTTCGAACTATGGCTACACCTTC
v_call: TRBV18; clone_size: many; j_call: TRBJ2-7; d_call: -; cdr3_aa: CASSPPELGGDHEQYF; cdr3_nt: TGTGCCAGCTCACCACCTGAACTAGGCGGAGACCACGAGCAGTACTTC
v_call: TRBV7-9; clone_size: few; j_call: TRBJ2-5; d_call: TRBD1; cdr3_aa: CASSTGQGLQETQYF; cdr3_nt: TGTGCCAGCAGCACTGGACAGGGACTTCAAGAGACCCAGTACTTC
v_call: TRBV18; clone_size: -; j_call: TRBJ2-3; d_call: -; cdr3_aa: CASSPLQAGTDTQYF; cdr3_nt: TGTGCCAGCTCACCACTCCAAGCAGGTACAGATACGCAGTATTTT
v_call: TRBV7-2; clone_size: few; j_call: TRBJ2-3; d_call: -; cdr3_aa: CASSTSPLTDTQYF; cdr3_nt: TGTGCCAGCAGCACATCCCCGCTCACAGATACGCAGTATTTT
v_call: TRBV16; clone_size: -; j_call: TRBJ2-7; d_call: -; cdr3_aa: CASSQGPTRSTYEQYF; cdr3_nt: TGTGCCAGCAGTCAAGGTCCGACACGGTCCACCTACGAGCAGTACTTC